These T cell receptor beta chains were read from a single sample in a study of blood T cell repertoires in COVID-19. The data were produced by immunoSEQ multiplex PCR, yet TCRdb's version contains in-frame clones alone and is incomplete. The sample has fewer than 350,000 clones, approximately 90% seen once. The sample consisted of peripheral blood. All receptors derive from a man in his forties or fifties with acute or convalescent COVID-19. The CDR3 runs from the conserved cysteine through the conserved F or W. D genes are given only for firm matches. Clone size is shown for a subset of rows, as once, few, many or a class of expanded clone.

J gene | D gene | clone size | V gene | CDR3 DNA | CDR3 protein
TRBJ2-7 | TRBD1 | NA | TRBV4-1 | TGCGCCAGCAGCCAAGATCAGGGGGAATACGTGGAGCAGTACTTC | CASSQDQGEYVEQYF
TRBJ2-2 | NA | NA | TRBV5-8 | TGTGCCAGCAGCTTGGCCTTCGGGGTAGCGACCGGGGAGCTGTTTTTT | CASSLAFGVATGELFF
TRBJ1-4 | NA | NA | TRBV6-5 | TGTGCCAGCAGTTATGGGTTCGACAGTCCTAATGAAAAACTGTTTTTT | CASSYGFDSPNEKLFF
TRBJ1-5 | TRBD1 | NA | TRBV5-8 | TGTGCCAGCGACGCCCCGAGGGGGCCTCAGCCCCAGCATTTT | CASDAPRGPQPQHF
TRBJ1-5 | NA | NA | TRBV24-1 | TGTGCCACCAGTGATGCTCACGTACTAGGCAATCAGCCCCAGCATTTT | CATSDAHVLGNQPQHF
TRBJ1-2 | TRBD1 | NA | TRBV6-2/TRBV6-3 | TGTGCCAGCAGTCCGGGGACAGGCTATGGCTACACCTTC | CASSPGTGYGYTF
TRBJ1-2 | NA | NA | TRBV5-4 | TGTGCCAGCAGCTTTTTTAACAGGGCAGCTAACTATGGCTACACCTTC | CASSFFNRAANYGYTF
TRBJ1-6 | TRBD1 | NA | TRBV5-6 | TGTGCCAGCAGCTGGGGGACAGGGGTGAATTCACCCCTCCACTTT | CASSWGTGVNSPLHF
TRBJ2-2 | TRBD1 | NA | TRBV11-3 | TGTGCCAGCAGCTCGGGACAGGGGGAAGCCGGGGAGCTGTTTTTT | CASSSGQGEAGELFF
TRBJ1-1 | NA | NA | TRBV6-5 | TGTGCCACATCTCGTAGAACTGAAGCTTTCTTT | CATSRRTEAFF
TRBJ1-1 | NA | NA | TRBV3-1/TRBV3-2 | TGTGCCAGCAGCCAAGATTCGGGGGGCTTAGCTTTCTTT | CASSQDSGGLAFF
TRBJ2-6 | NA | NA | TRBV5-4 | TGTGCCAGCAGCCAAGAAAAAGGGAGGACTGGGGCCAACGTCCTGACTTTC | CASSQEKGRTGANVLTF
TRBJ1-6 | NA | NA | TRBV5-5 | TGTGCCAGCAGCTTGGTACAACTAAATTCACCCCTCCACTTT | CASSLVQLNSPLHF
TRBJ2-7 | TRBD2 | NA | TRBV5-1 | TGCGCCAGCAGCTTGTCATCTAGCGGGGGGAAAGAGCAGTACTTC | CASSLSSSGGKEQYF
TRBJ1-2 | NA | once | TRBV4-2 | TGTGCCAGCAGCCAAGGGCTTCCCTGGGGGCGAACTAACTATGGCTACACCTTC | CASSQGLPWGRTNYGYTF
TRBJ1-2 | TRBD1 | few | TRBV30 | TGTGCCTGGAGTGTACCGCTTACAGGGGTTAACTATGGCTACACCTTC | CAWSVPLTGVNYGYTF
TRBJ1-2 | TRBD1 | NA | TRBV29-1 | TGCAGCGTCTTAGACAGGGGAGAGGGCTACACCTTC | CSVLDRGEGYTF
TRBJ2-7 | TRBD2 | NA | TRBV7-8 | TGTGCCAGCAGTTCCCAGCGGGGGCCACCCTACGAGCAGTACTTC | CASSSQRGPPYEQYF
TRBJ2-7 | TRBD1 | NA | TRBV5-5 | TGTGCCAGCAGCTTTGTGGGGACAGGGAACATGTACGAGCAGTACTTC | CASSFVGTGNMYEQYF
TRBJ1-1 | NA | NA | TRBV5-5 | TGTGCCAGCAGCGTCGGACACCTGAACACTGAAGCTTTCTTT | CASSVGHLNTEAFF
TRBJ2-2 | NA | NA | TRBV3-1/TRBV3-2 | TGTGCCAGCAGCCACCCTCTGGGAGGTCCCAACACCGGGGAGCTGTTTTTT | CASSHPLGGPNTGELFF
TRBJ1-4 | NA | NA | TRBV6-5 | TGTGCCAGCAGTTACCGACAAAATGAAAAACTGTTTTTT | CASSYRQNEKLFF
TRBJ1-2 | TRBD1 | NA | TRBV4-1 | TGCGCCAGCAGCCAAGGAGGACCGGACAGGGGCCCCTTGGGTGGCTACACCTTC | CASSQGGPDRGPLGGYTF
TRBJ2-7 | TRBD1 | NA | TRBV9 | TGTGCCAGTCAAAAGGGACAGCTACCTTCCTACGAGCAGTACTTC | CASQKGQLPSYEQYF
TRBJ1-2 | TRBD1 | NA | TRBV29-1 | TGCAGCGCCTCAGGGGGCGCAAACTATGGCTACACCTTC | CSASGGANYGYTF
TRBJ1-2 | NA | NA | TRBV6-5 | TGTGCCACCGAGGGAGACACTTGGTCGGGAGGCTACACCTTC | CATEGDTWSGGYTF
TRBJ2-7 | TRBD1 | NA | TRBV24-1 | TGTGCCACCAGTGAGCCGCTCGACAGGGGGAGCTACGAGCAGTACTTC | CATSEPLDRGSYEQYF
TRBJ2-6 | NA | once | TRBV6-5 | TGTGCCAGCAGTTACCTTTCAGATGGCGTCCTGACTTTC | CASSYLSDGVLTF
TRBJ1-1 | NA | NA | TRBV29-1 | TGCAGCGTTAGCGAGTTTCAACAGGGTGAAGCTTTCTTT | CSVSEFQQGEAFF
TRBJ1-5 | TRBD1 | NA | TRBV7-8 | TGTGCCAGCAGTTTTGGACAGGGCCTCTATCAGCCCCAGCATTTT | CASSFGQGLYQPQHF
TRBJ2-7 | NA | few | TRBV7-2 | TGTGCCAGCAGCATAACACCTTCCTACGAGCAGTACTTC | CASSITPSYEQYF
TRBJ1-2 | NA | NA | TRBV6-6 | TGTGCCAGCAGTCCGACAGGATCTAACTATGGCTACACCTTC | CASSPTGSNYGYTF
TRBJ2-1 | TRBD1 | NA | TRBV27 | TGTGCCAGCAGTTACAGGGGGGCCTACAATGAGCAGTTCTTC | CASSYRGAYNEQFF
TRBJ2-2 | NA | NA | TRBV4-1 | TGCGCCAGCAGCCAAGGCCCATCGGGTTCGGGGTCCGGGGAGCTGTTTTTT | CASSQGPSGSGSGELFF
TRBJ1-2 | TRBD1 | NA | TRBV6-5 | TGTGCCAGCAGTTACTCAGGACAGGGGGGCTACACCTTC | CASSYSGQGGYTF
TRBJ2-3 | NA | NA | TRBV4-1 | TGCGCCAGCAGCCAAGAATATGGAGGGGCAACAGATACGCAGTATTTT | CASSQEYGGATDTQYF
TRBJ2-7 | TRBD1 | NA | TRBV11-2 | TGTGCCAGCAGCTCCTTAGACAGGGGGCCGTCCTACGAGCAGTACTTC | CASSSLDRGPSYEQYF
TRBJ2-3 | NA | NA | TRBV5-1 | TGCGCCAGCAGCTTGGGGGGGGACCCTAGCACAGATACGCAGTATTTT | CASSLGGDPSTDTQYF
TRBJ1-6 | TRBD1 | NA | TRBV5-4 | TGTGCCAGCAGCCCCGACAGGGGGCGAGTTAATTCACCCCTCCACTTT | CASSPDRGRVNSPLHF
TRBJ1-1 | NA | NA | TRBV18 | TGTGCCAGCTCACCCACAGGGAGCGACACTGAAGCTTTCTTT | CASSPTGSDTEAFF
TRBJ1-5 | NA | NA | TRBV19 | TGTGCCAGTAGTATTCAGGGTTCAGGCAATCAGCCCCAGCATTTT | CASSIQGSGNQPQHF
TRBJ2-4 | TRBD2 | NA | TRBV11-3 | TGTGCCAGCAGCTCTACTAGCGAGAACATTCAGTACTTC | CASSSTSENIQYF
TRBJ2-2 | TRBD2 | NA | TRBV24-1 | TGTGCCACAGATGGGCCGAGCGGGGGGGCCGGGGAGCTGTTTTTT | CATDGPSGGAGELFF
TRBJ1-5 | NA | NA | TRBV19 | TGTGCCAGTAAAGGGAACAGGCCTGATCAGCCCCAGCATTTT | CASKGNRPDQPQHF
TRBJ2-2 | TRBD2 | NA | TRBV30 | TGTGCCTGGAGTGCCCGGGGGGGAATCACCGGGGAGCTGTTTTTT | CAWSARGGITGELFF
TRBJ2-3 | TRBD1 | NA | TRBV2 | TGTGCCAGCAGTCAGACAGGGGGAACAGATACGCAGTATTTT | CASSQTGGTDTQYF
TRBJ1-1 | NA | NA | TRBV7-6 | TGTGCCAGCAGCTTAATTGCGGGGTCTACTGAAGCTTTCTTT | CASSLIAGSTEAFF
TRBJ1-1 | TRBD1 | NA | TRBV16 | TGTGCCAGCAGCCAATCTAGGACAGGGGACGGCACTGAAGCTTTCTTT | CASSQSRTGDGTEAFF